The 24 T cell receptor beta chains below come from one sample, sequenced in a study of cytomegalovirus exposure and HLA in healthy donors. Researchers ran the PCR with 60 Vbeta and 13 Jbeta primers. Clones were read by immunoSEQ multiplex PCR, and TCRdb kept only the in-frame ones, dropping some. The table has 150,000 to 200,000 clones, 75% to 85% seen once. Sequencing was carried out using PBMCs. The receptors were sampled from a woman in her twenties or thirties in good health and CMV-seronegative.

The chain links TRBV2 to TRBJ2-5; 7 nucleotides line up with TRBD2. The last part of the DNA fits TRBJ2-7 better; the J call may be wrong. The CDR3 loop spans 12 amino acids. The germline gives CDR1 SNHLY, CDR2 FYNNEI. CDR3 sequence: CASRLAGDEQYF. The CDR3, as DNA: TGTGCCAGCCGGCTGGCGGGAGACGAGCAGTACTTC.

This clone is a singleton in its sample. The rearrangement uses TRBV21-1 and TRBJ1-3; TRBD1 was called by the table and not checked on the DNA. TRBV21-1 is assigned pseudogene status. The CDR3 consists of 19 residues. The CDR3 loop is CASSNLRDRRPFSGNTIYF. As DNA, the CDR3 is TGTGCCAGCAGCAACCTGAGGGACAGGAGACCTTTCTCTGGAAACACCATATATTTT.

V and J are TRBV6-5 and TRBJ2-5, with 8 bases identical to TRBD1. V trimming: 6 bases; J trimming: 7 bases; junction bases outside the gene matches: 10. Looked up from germline, CDR1 is MNHEY and CDR2 is SVGAGI. The CDR3 totals 14 residues. In nucleotides, the CDR3 is TGTGCCAGCAGCTGGACCGGGACAGGTTTGACCCAGTACTTC. Protein sequence: CASSWTGTGLTQYF.

This clone was seen a handful of times. The V call is TRBV2, the J call TRBJ2-4, with D tentatively TRBD2 (7 bases). Germline V CDR1 and CDR2: SNHLY, FYNNEI. The length of the CDR3 is 15 residues. The ends were cut back, 9 bases at V and 1 base at J, with 16 bases in the middle. The DNA of the CDR3 is TGTGCCAGAGGAGGGGGGGGGCGGGCCAAAAACATTCAGTACTTC. Its translation is CARGGGGRAKNIQYF.

The rearrangement uses TRBV29-1 and TRBJ1-2; the match to TRBD1 covers 7 bases. Germline-derived CDR1 and CDR2 are SQVTM and ANQGSEA. This CDR3 comprises 14 residues. Losses at the gene ends were 0 bases for V and 2 bases for J; bases not matched to a gene: 3. The CDR3 DNA sequence: TGCAGCGTTGAAGATCGCAGGGGGAACTATGGCTACACCTTC. As protein: CSVEDRRGNYGYTF.

In this sample, this clone turned up a few times. The chain employs TRBV6-5 and TRBJ2-7; D might be TRBD1 (5 bases). V lost 4 bases to trimming and J lost 1 base, with 8 bases between them. There are 13 residues in the CDR3. Per the germline V gene, CDR1 is MNHEY and CDR2 is SVGAGI. For the CDR3, the DNA is TGTGCCAGCAGTTCCAGGGTGTCCTACGAGCAGTACTTC. It yields the protein CASSSRVSYEQYF.

This clone has a handful of counts. The chain has TRBV13 and TRBJ2-7, with unresolved D. CDR3 length: 14 amino acids. V lost 5 bases and J lost 4, with 15 bases in between. CDR1 is PRHDT, CDR2 FYEKMQ, per germline (reference sequence). The CDR3 region is CASSGVEVPYEQYF. Written as DNA, the CDR3 is TGTGCCAGCAGCGGAGTCGAGGTCCCGTACGAGCAGTACTTC.

In this sample, this clone turned up a few times. This chain uses TRBV10-3 with TRBJ1-1; D is ambiguous. Between the trimmed V and J ends, which lost 10 bases and 0 bases, there was a span of 15 bases. The germline V gene has CDR1 ENHRY and CDR2 SYGVKD. The length of the CDR3 is 14 residues. The CDR3 bases are TGTGCCACCTCAGGTGGTCCAATGAACACTGAAGCTTTCTTT. This translates into CATSGGPMNTEAFF.

The CDR3 loop is CASSVATGGSYQETQYF. CDR3 coding DNA: TGTGCCAGCAGCGTAGCTACGGGGGGATCGTACCAAGAGACCCAGTACTTC. The rearrangement uses TRBV9 and TRBJ2-5; 7 nucleotides agree with TRBD2. The CDR3 length is 17 residues. Germline V CDR1 and CDR2: SGDLS, YYNGEE. V lost 0 bases to trimming and J lost 0 bases; unmatched junction nucleotides: 8. Looking up the rest from reference TRBV9 and TRBJ2-5 gives the full variable domain: DSGVTQTPKHLITATGQRVTLRCSPRSGDLSVYWYQQSLDQGLQFLIQYYNGEERAKGNILERFSAQQFPDLHSELNLSSLELGDSALYFCASSVATGGSYQETQYFGPGTRLLVL.

This chain links TRBV7-8 with TRBJ2-7; 9 nucleotides agree with TRBD1. Trimming removed 5 bases from V and 6 bases from J; junction bases left unmatched: 5. Germline values: CDR1 SGHVS, CDR2 FQNEAQ. There are 13 residues in the CDR3. CDR3 loop: CASSALQGAEQYF. Written as DNA, the CDR3 is TGTGCCAGCAGCGCCTTACAGGGGGCCGAGCAGTACTTC. The entire variable domain, with the rest obtained from reference TRBV7-8 and TRBJ2-7, is as follows: GAGVSQSPRYKVAKRGQDVALRCDPISGHVSLFWYQQALGQGPEFLTYFQNEAQLDKSGLPSDRFFAERPEGSVSTLKIQRTQQEDSAVYLCASSALQGAEQYFGPGTRLTVT.

This rearrangement joins TRBV2 to TRBJ2-2; 8 nucleotides match TRBD2. The CDR3 consists of 15 residues. The V and J ends lost 4 bases and 2 bases, in that order; junction bases with no gene match: 3. Germline CDR1 is SNHLY and CDR2 is FYNNEI. For the CDR3, the DNA is TGTGCCAGCAGTGCACTAGCGGTTAACACCGGGGAGCTGTTTTTT. As protein: CASSALAVNTGELFF.

On this clone itself: One end of the junction fails to match germline, which may point to a read error. This chain links TRBV7-9 with TRBJ1-2, with D maybe TRBD1 (6 bases). The CDR3 length is 13 residues. Looked up from germline, CDR1 is SEHNR and CDR2 is FQNEAQ (reference sequence). CDR3 coding DNA: TGTGTCAGCAGCGACCTCACAGGGCTTGGCTACACCTTC. Protein sequence: CVSSDLTGLGYTF.

In its sample, this clone was seen once. This sequence joins TRBV28 and TRBJ1-5, with 7 bases identical to TRBD1. Germline loops: CDR1 MDHEN, CDR2 SYDVKM. The V segment lost 8 bases and the J segment 1 base; nucleotides outside the gene matches: 8. The CDR3 runs to 15 residues. CDR3 nucleotides: TGTGCCAGCTCGTATGGACAGGCAAGCAATCAGCCCCAGCATTTT. This codes for CASSYGQASNQPQHF.

The chain joins TRBV27 to TRBJ1-5, with D unresolved. Trimming removed 4 bases at V and 5 bases at J, with 12 bases between. Germline CDR1 reads MNHEY; CDR2 reads SMNVEV (reference sequence). The length of the CDR3 is 14 residues. CDR3: CASSSRATHQPQHF. CDR3 coding DNA: TGTGCCAGCAGTTCGCGGGCAACACATCAGCCCCAGCATTTT.

V is TRBV4-1 and J is TRBJ2-7; 7 bases align to TRBD2. CDR3 length: 16 amino acids. The germline gives CDR1 MGHRA, CDR2 YSYEKL. Unmatched junction bases numbered 5, after V lost 0 bases and J lost 0 bases. The CDR3 DNA reads as TGCGCCAGCAGCCAAGACGGACTAGGAAGCTCCTACGAGCAGTACTTC. This sequence encodes CASSQDGLGSSYEQYF.

The V gene is TRBV5-4, the J gene TRBJ2-7, with 7 bases matching TRBD1. V lost 7 bases to trimming and J lost 0 bases; unmatched junction nucleotides: 4. CDR3 length: 13 amino acids. Germline lookup yields CDR1 SGHNT and CDR2 YYREEE (reference sequence). The CDR3 here is CASRRDSSYEQYF. The CDR3 DNA is TGTGCCAGCCGACGGGACAGCTCCTACGAGCAGTACTTC.

The genes are TRBV11-2 and TRBJ2-5, with D perhaps TRBD2 (5 bases). CDR3 length: 15 amino acids. V shed 5 bases and J shed 11 bases, with 24 bases lying between them. Germline V gene sequence: CDR1 SGHAT, CDR2 FQNNGV. The CDR3 DNA reads as TGTGCCAGCAGCCTCGGGCGGGTGACGAGGGTGGGGCAGTACTTC. Its protein product is CASSLGRVTRVGQYF.

This sequence joins TRBV15 and TRBJ2-1; D is undetermined. The CDR3 loop spans 12 amino acids. V dropped 4 bases and J dropped 7 bases, with 8 bases sitting between them. Germline CDR1 and CDR2: LNHNV and YYDKDF (reference sequence). CDR3 sequence: CATSMSVNEQFF. In DNA, the CDR3 is TGTGCCACCAGCATGAGCGTGAATGAGCAGTTCTTC.

The chain is built from TRBV4-2 and TRBJ1-1; 9 nucleotides match TRBD1. CDR1 is LGHNA, CDR2 YNFKEQ, per germline. With V trimmed by 4 bases and J by 1 base, 7 bases remained unmatched. The CDR3 is 16 amino acids. The CDR3 loop reads CASSRDRARGNTEAFF. The CDR3 DNA sequence: TGTGCCAGCAGCCGGGACAGGGCCCGGGGGAACACTGAAGCTTTCTTT.

Concerning this clone itself: The junction does not match germline at one end; this may be a read error. The J gene is TRBJ2-7, the V gene TRBV7-9, with D possibly matching TRBD1 (6 bases). Germline V gene sequence: CDR1 SEHNR, CDR2 FQNEAQ (reference sequence). This CDR3 is built from 14 residues. The CDR3 DNA is TGTTCCAGCAGCTCGTGGAACAGGGCCGGCGAGCAGTACTTC. Its translation: CSSSSWNRAGEQYF.

The rearrangement uses TRBV5-1 and TRBJ2-2; possibly TRBD1 for D (6 bases). Germline V gives CDR1 SGHRS, CDR2 YFSETQ. The V and J ends lost 4 bases and 2 bases respectively, with 24 bases between them. The length of the CDR3 is 19 residues. This CDR3 reads CASSPQRDTTPANTGELFF. For the CDR3, the DNA is TGCGCCAGCAGCCCACAAAGGGACACGACCCCCGCTAACACCGGGGAGCTGTTTTTT.

The chain is built from TRBV19 and TRBJ1-2; D might be TRBD1 (5 bases). The ends were cut back, 3 bases at V and 5 bases at J, with 13 bases in the middle. The CDR3 spans 14 residues. Germline CDR1 is LNHDA and CDR2 is SQIVND (reference sequence). CDR3: CASSIQGFGYGYTF. CDR3 coding DNA: TGTGCCAGTAGTATCCAGGGATTCGGATATGGCTACACCTTC.

V usage is TRBV11-1 and J usage is TRBJ2-5, with 15 bases lining up with TRBD2. Per the germline V gene, CDR1 is SGHAT and CDR2 is FQDESV (reference sequence). The CDR3 extends over 15 amino acids. V trimming: 5 bases; J trimming: 4 bases; junction bases outside the gene matches: 2. CDR3 loop: CASSRTSGRAETQYF. For the CDR3, the DNA is TGTGCCAGCAGCCGGACTAGCGGGAGGGCAGAGACCCAGTACTTC. The complete variable domain, with remaining parts taken from reference TRBV11-1 and TRBJ2-5, reads EAEVAQSPRYKITEKSQAVAFWCDPISGHATLYWYRQILGQGPELLVQFQDESVVDDSQLPKDRFSAERLKGVDSTLKIQPAELGDSAMYLCASSRTSGRAETQYFGPGTRLLVL.

This chain links TRBV5-6 with TRBJ2-5; D is perhaps TRBD2 (6 bases). V gave up 2 bases and J gave up 5 bases, with 19 bases separating them. CDR1 is SGHDT, CDR2 YYEEEE, per germline. The CDR3 runs to 16 residues. CDR3 nucleotide sequence: TGTGCCAGCAGCTTTTGGGGATGGGGGAGGCGGGAGACCCAGTACTTC. This codes for CASSFWGWGRRETQYF.